The rows below give T cell receptor beta chains drawn from one sample of a study of cytomegalovirus exposure and HLA in healthy donors. Data came from immunoSEQ multiplex PCR; TCRdb stores just in-frame clones and leaves some out. Of more than 150,000 clones listed, about 79% are singletons. The sequencing input was PBMCs. These receptors all come from a girl under 10 years old in good health and CMV-seropositive. Both conserved end residues are part of each CDR3. The D gene is left open where the match is weak. Rows give clone size only sometimes, using once, few, many, or a class for an expanded clone.

>.|TRBV6-5|.|TRBJ1-2
TGTGCCAGCAGCCCACACCGGGGAGCTAACTATGGCTACACCTTC
CASSPHRGANYGYTF
>.|TRBV19|.|TRBJ2-3
TGTGCCAGTAGTGAGGTTCCGCGGATCACAGATACGCAGTATTTT
CASSEVPRITDTQYF
>TRBD2|TRBV5-1|.|TRBJ2-7
TGCGCCAGCAGCTTGGTAACTAGCGGGGGACCAGGGGAGCAGTACTTC
CASSLVTSGGPGEQYF
>.|TRBV12-5|once|TRBJ2-7
TGTGCTAGTGGTCTAGCCCCCTACGAGCAGTACTTC
CASGLAPYEQYF
>.|TRBV6-5|.|TRBJ2-7
TGTGCCAGCAGGGCCCCGGGGGAGCAGTACTTC
CASRAPGEQYF
>TRBD1|TRBV6-1|few|TRBJ1-1
TGTGCCAGCAGGGAATATGGGACAGGGGGCACCACTGAAGCTTTCTTT
CASREYGTGGTTEAFF
>.|TRBV6-5|.|TRBJ1-1
TGTGCCAGCAGTTATCGAGGAGAAGCTTTCTTT
CASSYRGEAFF
>.|TRBV4-1|.|TRBJ2-2
TGCGCCAGTGTCAATACCGGGGAGCTGTTTTTT
CASVNTGELFF
>.|TRBV5-1|.|TRBJ2-5
TGCGCCAGCAGCTCAACAACCCTCCGGGAATTCCAAGAGACCCAGTACTTC
CASSSTTLREFQETQYF
>.|TRBV5-8|.|TRBJ2-6
TGTGCCAGCAGCCCCGTGCGCGGGGCCAACGTCCTGACTTTC
CASSPVRGANVLTF
>TRBD2|TRBV28|.|TRBJ2-5
TGTGCCAGCCGCCTCACTAGCGGGATTAAAGAGACCCAGTACTTC
CASRLTSGIKETQYF
>.|TRBV29-1|.|TRBJ1-2
TGCAGCGTTCCGAGGGGAGGGGGTGGCTACACCTTC
CSVPRGGGGYTF
>TRBD1|TRBV5-4|.|TRBJ1-2
TGTGCCAGCAGCGGCAGGACAGGGGGTTTAGGAGGCTACACCTTC
CASSGRTGGLGGYTF
>TRBD2|TRBV10-2|few|TRBJ2-3
TGCGCCAGCAGAGATTTCGGGAGCGGGGCAGATACGCAGTATTTT
CASRDFGSGADTQYF
>.|TRBV28|.|TRBJ2-3
TGTGCCAGCAGGCGATACAGGACGGGCCCCTCTACGCAGTATTTT
CASRRYRTGPSTQYF
>TRBD1|TRBV30|.|TRBJ2-5
TGTGCCTGGGACAGGGAGGAGACCCAGTACTTC
CAWDREETQYF
>.|TRBV30|.|TRBJ1-5
TGTGCCTGGAGCAGGGTCGACCAGCCCCAGCATTTT
CAWSRVDQPQHF
>TRBD1|TRBV5-6|.|TRBJ2-1
TGTGCCAGCAGCTTGTTCCGACAGGGGGTCTCCTACAATGAGCAGTTCTTC
CASSLFRQGVSYNEQFF
>TRBD2|TRBV7-2|once|TRBJ2-1
TGTGCCAGCAGCTTGGGAGGGACTAGCGGTCTCAATGAGCAGTTCTTC
CASSLGGTSGLNEQFF
>TRBD1|TRBV9|.|TRBJ1-1
TGTGCCAGCAGCGAATCCGGGACAGGGTGTCAAGCTTTCTTT
CASSESGTGCQAFF
>TRBD1|TRBV27|once|TRBJ2-5
TGTGCCAGCAGTTATGGGGGGACAGGGCGCCAAGAGACCCAGTACTTC
CASSYGGTGRQETQYF
>.|TRBV25-1|.|TRBJ1-1
TGTGCCAGCAGTCCTATAGGGTCGGGGACTGAAGCTTTCTTT
CASSPIGSGTEAFF
>.|TRBV7-8|.|TRBJ2-7
TGTGCCAGCAGCTTAGACGTCGAGTGGGAGCAGTACTTC
CASSLDVEWEQYF
>.|TRBV20-1|.|TRBJ2-3
TGCAGTGCGGGAGACACAGATACGCAGTATTTT
CSAGDTDTQYF
>.|TRBV10-2|.|TRBJ1-2
TGCGCCAGCAGTGATACGGGGAGTGGGGGCTACACCTTC
CASSDTGSGGYTF
>.|TRBV27|.|TRBJ2-7
TGTGCCAGCAGTTCGGAGCAAATGAACGAGCAGTACTTC
CASSSEQMNEQYF
>TRBD2|TRBV28|.|TRBJ2-7
TGTGCCGCCGGGACTACCGGTCTCTACGAGCAGTACTTC
CAAGTTGLYEQYF
>.|TRBV5-1|.|TRBJ2-1
TGCGCCAGCAGCTTAGGCCCTGGGGGAGGGGGCAATGAGCAGTTCTTC
CASSLGPGGGGNEQFF
>.|TRBV14|.|TRBJ2-7
TGTGCCAGCAGCCAAGGATCTCTAACCACCTACGAGCAGTACTTC
CASSQGSLTTYEQYF